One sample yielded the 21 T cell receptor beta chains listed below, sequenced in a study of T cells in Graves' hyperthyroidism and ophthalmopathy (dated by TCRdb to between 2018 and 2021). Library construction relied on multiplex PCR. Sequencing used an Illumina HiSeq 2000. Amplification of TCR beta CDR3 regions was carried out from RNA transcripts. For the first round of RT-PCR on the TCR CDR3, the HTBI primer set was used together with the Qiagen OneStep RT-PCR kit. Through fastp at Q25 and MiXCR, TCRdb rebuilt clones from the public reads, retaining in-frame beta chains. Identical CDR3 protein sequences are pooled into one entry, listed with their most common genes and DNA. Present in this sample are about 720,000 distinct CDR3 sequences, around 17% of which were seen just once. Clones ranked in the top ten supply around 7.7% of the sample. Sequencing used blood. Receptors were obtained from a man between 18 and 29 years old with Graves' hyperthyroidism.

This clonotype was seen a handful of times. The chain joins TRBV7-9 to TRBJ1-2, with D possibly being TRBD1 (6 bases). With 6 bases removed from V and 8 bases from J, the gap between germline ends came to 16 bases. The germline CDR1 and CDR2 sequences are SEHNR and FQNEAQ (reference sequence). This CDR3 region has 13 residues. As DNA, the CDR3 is TGTGCCAGCAGTCTACGGGGGGCGCGGGGCTACACCTTC. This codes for CASSLRGARGYTF.

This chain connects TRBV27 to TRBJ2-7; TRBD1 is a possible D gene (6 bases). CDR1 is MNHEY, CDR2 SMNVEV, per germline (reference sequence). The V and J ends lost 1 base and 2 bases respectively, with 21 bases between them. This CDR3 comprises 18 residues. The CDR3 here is CASSLLGQSASRTYEQYF. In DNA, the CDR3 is TGTGCCAGCAGTTTATTGGGACAATCTGCCAGCCGTACCTACGAGCAGTACTTC.

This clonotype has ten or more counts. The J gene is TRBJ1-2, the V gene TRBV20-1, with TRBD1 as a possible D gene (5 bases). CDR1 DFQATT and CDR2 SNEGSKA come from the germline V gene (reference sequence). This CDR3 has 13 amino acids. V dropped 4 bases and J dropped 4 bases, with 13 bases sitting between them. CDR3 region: CSANHGTSYGYTF. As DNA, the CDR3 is TGCAGTGCTAACCACGGGACTTCCTATGGCTACACCTTC.

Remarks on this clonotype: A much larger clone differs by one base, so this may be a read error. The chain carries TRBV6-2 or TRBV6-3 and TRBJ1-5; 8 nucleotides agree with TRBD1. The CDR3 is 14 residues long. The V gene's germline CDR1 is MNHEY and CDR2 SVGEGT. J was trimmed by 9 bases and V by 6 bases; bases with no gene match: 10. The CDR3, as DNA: TGTGCCAGCAGGGGGGACAGGCGTTATCGGCCCCAGCATTTT. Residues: CASRGDRRYRPQHF.

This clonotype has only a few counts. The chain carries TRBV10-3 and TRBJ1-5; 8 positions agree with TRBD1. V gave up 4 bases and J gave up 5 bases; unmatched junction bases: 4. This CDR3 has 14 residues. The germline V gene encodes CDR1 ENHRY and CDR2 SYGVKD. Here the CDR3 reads CAISGTGRDQPQHF. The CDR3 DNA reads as TGTGCCATCAGTGGGACAGGGCGCGATCAGCCCCAGCATTTT.

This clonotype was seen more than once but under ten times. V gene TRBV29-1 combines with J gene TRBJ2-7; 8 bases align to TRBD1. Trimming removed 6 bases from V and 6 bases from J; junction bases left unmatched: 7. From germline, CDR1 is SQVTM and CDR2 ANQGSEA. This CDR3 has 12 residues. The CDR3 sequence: CSVVETGAEQYF. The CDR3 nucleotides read TGCAGCGTCGTAGAGACAGGGGCCGAGCAGTACTTC.

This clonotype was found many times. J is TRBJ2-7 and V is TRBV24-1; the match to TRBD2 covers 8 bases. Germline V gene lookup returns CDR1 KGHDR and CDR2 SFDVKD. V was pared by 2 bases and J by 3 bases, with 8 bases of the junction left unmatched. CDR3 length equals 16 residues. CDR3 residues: CATSDSGSGRGYEQYF. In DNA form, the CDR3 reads TGTGCCACCAGTGATTCGGGGAGCGGGAGAGGCTACGAGCAGTACTTC.

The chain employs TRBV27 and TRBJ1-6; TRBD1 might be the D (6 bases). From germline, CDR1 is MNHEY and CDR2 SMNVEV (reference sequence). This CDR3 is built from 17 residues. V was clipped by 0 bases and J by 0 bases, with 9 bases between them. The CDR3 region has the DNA TGTGCCAGCAGTTTATCTCAGGGGAGCTCCTATAATTCACCCCTCCACTTT. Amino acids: CASSLSQGSSYNSPLHF.

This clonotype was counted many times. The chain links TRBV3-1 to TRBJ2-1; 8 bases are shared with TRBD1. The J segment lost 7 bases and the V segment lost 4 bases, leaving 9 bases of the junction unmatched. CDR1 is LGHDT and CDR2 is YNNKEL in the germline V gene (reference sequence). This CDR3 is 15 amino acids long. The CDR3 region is CASSRGQGLGNEQFF. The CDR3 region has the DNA TGTGCCAGCAGCCGCGGACAGGGTTTAGGGAATGAGCAGTTCTTC.

The CDR3 DNA reads TGCGCCAGCAGCCAAGGGACAGGGGTAAACAATGAGCAGTACTTC. It encodes CASSQGTGVNNEQYF. The gene calls are TRBV4-1 and TRBJ2-1, with 9 bases lining up with TRBD1. The J call could be wrong; TRBJ2-7 is a better fit for the DNA end. The germline CDR1 and CDR2 sequences are MGHRA and YSYEKL. The CDR3 covers 15 residues.

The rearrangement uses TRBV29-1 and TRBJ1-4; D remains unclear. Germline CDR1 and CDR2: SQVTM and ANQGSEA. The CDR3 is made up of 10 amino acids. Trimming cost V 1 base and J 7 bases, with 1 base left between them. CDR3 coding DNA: TGCAGCGTTGAAGGTGAAAAACTGTTTTTT. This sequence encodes CSVEGEKLFF.

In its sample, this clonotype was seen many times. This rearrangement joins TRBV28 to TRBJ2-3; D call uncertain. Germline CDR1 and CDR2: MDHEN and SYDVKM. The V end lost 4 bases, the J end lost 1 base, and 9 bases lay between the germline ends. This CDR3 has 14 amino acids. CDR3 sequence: CASSSYSGTDTQYF. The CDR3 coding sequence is TGTGCCAGCAGTTCTTATTCTGGCACAGATACGCAGTATTTT. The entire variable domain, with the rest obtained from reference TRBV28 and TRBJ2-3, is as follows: DVKVTQSSRYLVKRTGEKVFLECVQDMDHENMFWYRQDPGLGLRLIYFSYDVKMKEKGDIPEGYSVSREKKERFSLILESASTNQTSMYLCASSSYSGTDTQYFGPGTRLTVL.

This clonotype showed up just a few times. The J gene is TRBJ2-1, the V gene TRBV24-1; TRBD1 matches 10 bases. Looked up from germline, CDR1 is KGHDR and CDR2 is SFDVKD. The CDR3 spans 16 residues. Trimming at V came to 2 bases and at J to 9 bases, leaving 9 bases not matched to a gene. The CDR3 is CATSDSGTGEFAEQFF. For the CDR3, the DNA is TGTGCCACCAGTGATTCCGGGACAGGGGAGTTCGCTGAGCAGTTCTTC.

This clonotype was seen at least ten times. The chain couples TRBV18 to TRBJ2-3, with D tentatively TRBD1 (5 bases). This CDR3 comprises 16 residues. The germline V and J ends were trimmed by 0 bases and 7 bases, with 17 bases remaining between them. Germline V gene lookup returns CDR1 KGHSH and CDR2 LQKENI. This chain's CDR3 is CASSPPLGATQNTQYF. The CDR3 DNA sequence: TGTGCCAGCTCACCACCGTTAGGGGCCACACAAAATACGCAGTATTTT.

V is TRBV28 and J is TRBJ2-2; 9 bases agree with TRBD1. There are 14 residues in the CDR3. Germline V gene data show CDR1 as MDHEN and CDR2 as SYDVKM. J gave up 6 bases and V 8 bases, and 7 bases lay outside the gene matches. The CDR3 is CASRDRVSAGELFF. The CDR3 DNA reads TGTGCCAGCCGGGACAGGGTCTCCGCCGGGGAGCTGTTTTTT.

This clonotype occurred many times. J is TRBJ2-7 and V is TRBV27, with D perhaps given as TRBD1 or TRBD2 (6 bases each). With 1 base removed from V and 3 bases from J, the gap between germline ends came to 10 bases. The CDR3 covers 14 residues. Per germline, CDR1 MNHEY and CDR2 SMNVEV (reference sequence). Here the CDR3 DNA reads TGTGCCAGCAGTTTATGGGGGGCAAACTACGAGCAGTACTTC. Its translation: CASSLWGANYEQYF.

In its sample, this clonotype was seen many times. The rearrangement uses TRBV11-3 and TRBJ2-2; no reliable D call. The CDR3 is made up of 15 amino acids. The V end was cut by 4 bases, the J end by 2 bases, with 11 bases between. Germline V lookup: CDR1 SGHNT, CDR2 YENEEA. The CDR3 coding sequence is TGTGCCAGCAGCTCCCAGGCCTCCAACACCGGGGAGCTGTTTTTT. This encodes CASSSQASNTGELFF.

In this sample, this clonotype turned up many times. The chain's CDR3 is CASSYGLAGDLSYEQYF. The CDR3 region has the DNA TGTGCCAGCAGTTACGGACTAGCGGGAGATCTCTCCTACGAGCAGTACTTC. V usage is TRBV6-6 and J usage is TRBJ2-7; 13 nucleotides match TRBD2. The CDR3 is 17 residues long. The V and J ends lost 2 bases and 0 bases, in that order; junction bases with no gene match: 4. Germline V gene data show CDR1 as MNHNY and CDR2 as SVGAGI (reference sequence).

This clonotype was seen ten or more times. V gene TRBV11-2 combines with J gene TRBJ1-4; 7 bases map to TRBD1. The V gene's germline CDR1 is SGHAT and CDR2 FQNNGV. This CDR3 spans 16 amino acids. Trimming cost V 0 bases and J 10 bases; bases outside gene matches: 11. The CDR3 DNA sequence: TGTGCCAGCAGCTTAGATCTCGTCAGGGGGAGAGGAAAACTGTTTTTT. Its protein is CASSLDLVRGRGKLFF. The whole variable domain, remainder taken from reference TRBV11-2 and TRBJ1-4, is EAGVAQSPRYKIIEKRQSVAFWCNPISGHATLYWYQQILGQGPKLLIQFQNNGVVDDSQLPKDRFSAERLKGVDSTLKIQPAKLEDSAVYLCASSLDLVRGRGKLFFGSGTQLSVL.

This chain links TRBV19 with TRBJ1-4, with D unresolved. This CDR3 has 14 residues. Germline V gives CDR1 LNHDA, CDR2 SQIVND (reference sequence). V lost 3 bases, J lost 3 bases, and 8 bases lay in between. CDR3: CASSMSGSNEKLFF. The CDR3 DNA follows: TGTGCCAGTAGTATGTCAGGATCTAATGAAAAACTGTTTTTT.

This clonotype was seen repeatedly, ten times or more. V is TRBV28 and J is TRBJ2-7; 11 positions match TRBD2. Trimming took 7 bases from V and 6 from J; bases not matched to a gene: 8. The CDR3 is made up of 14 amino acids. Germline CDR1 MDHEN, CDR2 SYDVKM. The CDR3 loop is CASTYSGRASEQYF. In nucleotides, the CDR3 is TGTGCCAGCACCTATAGCGGGAGGGCCAGCGAGCAGTACTTC.